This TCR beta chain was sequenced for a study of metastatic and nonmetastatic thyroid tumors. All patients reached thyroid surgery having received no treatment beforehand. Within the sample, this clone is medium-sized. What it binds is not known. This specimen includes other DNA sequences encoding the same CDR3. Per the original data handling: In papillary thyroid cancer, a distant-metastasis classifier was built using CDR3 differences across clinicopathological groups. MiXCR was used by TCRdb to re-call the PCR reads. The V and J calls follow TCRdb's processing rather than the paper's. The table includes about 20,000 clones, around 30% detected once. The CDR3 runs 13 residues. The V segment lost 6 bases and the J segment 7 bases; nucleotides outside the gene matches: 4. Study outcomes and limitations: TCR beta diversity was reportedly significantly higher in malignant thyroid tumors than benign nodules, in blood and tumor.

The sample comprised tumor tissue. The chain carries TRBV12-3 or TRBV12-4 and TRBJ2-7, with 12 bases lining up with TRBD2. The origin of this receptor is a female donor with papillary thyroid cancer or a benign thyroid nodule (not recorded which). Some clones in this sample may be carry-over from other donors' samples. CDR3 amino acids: CASREGLAGEQYF. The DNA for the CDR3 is TGTGCCAGCAGGGAGGGACTAGCGGGTGAGCAGTACTTC.